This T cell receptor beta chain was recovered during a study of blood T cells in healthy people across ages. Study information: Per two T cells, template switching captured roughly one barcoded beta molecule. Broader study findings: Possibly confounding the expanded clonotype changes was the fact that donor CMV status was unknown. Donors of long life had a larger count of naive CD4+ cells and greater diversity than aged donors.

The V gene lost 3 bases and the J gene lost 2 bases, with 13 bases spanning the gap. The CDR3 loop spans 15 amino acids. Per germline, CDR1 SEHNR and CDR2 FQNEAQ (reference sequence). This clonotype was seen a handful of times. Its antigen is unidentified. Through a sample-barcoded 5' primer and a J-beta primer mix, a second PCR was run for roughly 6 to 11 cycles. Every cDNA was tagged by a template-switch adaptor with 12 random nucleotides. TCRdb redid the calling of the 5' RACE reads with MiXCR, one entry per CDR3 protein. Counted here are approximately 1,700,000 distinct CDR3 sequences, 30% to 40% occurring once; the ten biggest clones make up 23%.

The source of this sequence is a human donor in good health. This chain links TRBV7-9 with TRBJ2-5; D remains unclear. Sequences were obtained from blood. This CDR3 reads CASSFGQLVQETQYF. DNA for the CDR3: TGTGCCAGCAGCTTCGGGCAGTTAGTGCAAGAGACCCAGTACTTC.